The 14 T cell receptor beta chains listed next were all sequenced from one sample in a study of T cells in localized non-small cell lung cancer. TCRdb keeps only in-frame clones here, not all; method: immunoSEQ multiplex PCR. Of about 30,000 clones in the sample, roughly 89% were seen once. The sequences come from peripheral blood, collected before any cancer treatment. The receptors shown here come from a female donor over 55 with stage I lung adenocarcinoma.

The rearrangement uses TRBV28 and TRBJ2-7; no firm D call. The CDR3 has 15 amino acids. V was clipped by 3 bases and J by 2 bases, with 14 bases between them. CDR1 is MDHEN and CDR2 is SYDVKM in the germline V gene. CDR3 protein: CASSLGWQSAYEQYF. For the CDR3, the DNA is TGTGCCAGCAGTTTGGGATGGCAGTCAGCCTACGAGCAGTACTTC.

J is TRBJ2-7 and V is TRBV14; the D is unclear. The germline gives CDR1 SGHDN, CDR2 FVKESK. The CDR3 has 15 amino acids. The V gene lost 6 bases and the J gene lost 5 bases, with 20 bases spanning the gap. The CDR3: CASSPKPIGSHEQYF. CDR3 bases: TGTGCCAGCAGTCCTAAGCCTATCGGATCCCACGAGCAGTACTTC. The full variable domain, completed using reference TRBV14 and TRBJ2-7, is EAGVTQFPSHSVIEKGQTVTLRCDPISGHDNLYWYRRVMGKEIKFLLHFVKESKQDESGMPNNRFLAERTGGTYSTLKVQPAELEDSGVYFCASSPKPIGSHEQYFGPGTRLTVT.

V usage is TRBV18 and J usage is TRBJ1-2; D not resolved. V lost 2 bases, J lost 2 bases, and 3 bases lay in between. Germline assignment: CDR1 KGHSH and CDR2 LQKENI. This CDR3 has 12 amino acids. Here the CDR3 DNA reads TGTGCCAGCTCACCAGAGAACTATGGCTACACCTTC. It yields the protein CASSPENYGYTF.

The gene calls are TRBV7-8 and TRBJ1-1, with a tentative D call TRBD1 (6 bases). CDR1 SGHVS and CDR2 FQNEAQ come from the germline V gene. The CDR3 has 14 amino acids. The germline V and J ends were trimmed by 5 bases and 1 base, with 11 bases remaining between them. The CDR3 DNA sequence: TGTGCCAGCAGCCCTCACAGGGAGAACACTGAAGCTTTCTTT. This sequence encodes CASSPHRENTEAFF.

The chain carries TRBV7-2 and TRBJ2-3; D is perhaps TRBD1 (6 bases). Germline CDR1 SGHTA, CDR2 FQGNSA. CDR3 length: 15 residues. V lost 6 bases to trimming and J lost 7 bases, with 20 bases between them. CDR3 bases: TGTGCCAGCAGGGGTGGGCAGGGGAATGAATATACGCAGTATTTT. Amino acid sequence: CASRGGQGNEYTQYF. Full variable domain (remainder filled in from reference TRBV7-2 and TRBJ2-3): GAGVSQSPSNKVTEKGKDVELRCDPISGHTALYWYRQSLGQGLEFLIYFQGNSAPDKSGLPSDRFSAERTGGSVSTLTIQRTQQEDSAVYLCASRGGQGNEYTQYFGPGTRLTVL.

J is TRBJ2-5 and V is TRBV29-1; D unclear. The CDR3 loop spans 16 amino acids. Trimming cost V 6 bases and J 2 bases, with 22 bases left between them. The germline gives CDR1 SQVTM, CDR2 ANQGSEA. CDR3 amino acids: CSVYDAPGRSQETQYF. CDR3 nucleotide sequence: TGCAGCGTCTACGATGCCCCGGGCAGGAGTCAAGAGACCCAGTACTTC.

The chain joins TRBV30 to TRBJ1-2; 7 bases map to TRBD1. Germline CDR1 and CDR2: GTSNPN and SVGIG (reference sequence). The CDR3 runs to 14 residues. The V and J ends lost 4 bases and 7 bases, in that order; junction bases with no gene match: 12. The DNA for the CDR3 is TGTGCCTGGACCCCGGACAGGTGGGGCCGTGGCTACACCTTC. The encoded protein is CAWTPDRWGRGYTF. The full variable domain, with the rest looked up from reference TRBV30 and TRBJ1-2, is SQTIHQWPATLVQPVGSPLSLECTVEGTSNPNLYWYRQAAGRGLQLLFYSVGIGQISSEVPQNLSASRPQDRQFILSSKKLLLSDSGFYLCAWTPDRWGRGYTFGSGTRLTVV.

This clone has just one count. CDR3 sequence (DNA): TGCGCCAGCAGCTCCTACTACGGGACGGTCTCCTACGAGCAGTACTTC. Its translation is CASSSYYGTVSYEQYF. The chain links TRBV5-1 to TRBJ2-7; D may correspond to TRBD1 or TRBD2 (5 bases each). Germline CDR1 is SGHRS and CDR2 is YFSETQ. Trimming took 3 bases from V and 0 from J, leaving 16 bases between them. The CDR3 consists of 16 residues. The full variable domain, with the rest looked up from reference TRBV5-1 and TRBJ2-7, is KAGVTQTPRYLIKTRGQQVTLSCSPISGHRSVSWYQQTPGQGLQFLFEYFSETQRNKGNFPGRFSGRQFSNSRSEMNVSTLELGDSALYLCASSSYYGTVSYEQYFGPGTRLTVT.

This clone appeared once. The chain carries TRBV5-6 and TRBJ2-1; D assignment may be TRBD1 or TRBD2 (6 bases each). The CDR3 has 15 amino acids. Germline assignment: CDR1 SGHDT and CDR2 YYEEEE. V was shortened by 1 base and J by 0 bases, with 8 bases between the two germline ends. The DNA for the CDR3 is TGTGCCAGCAGCTTGAGGGGGGTCTCCTACAATGAGCAGTTCTTC. Translated: CASSLRGVSYNEQFF.

The CDR3 loop reads CASSLARRAATNEKLFF. CDR3 in DNA: TGTGCCAGCAGCTTGGCTAGGCGGGCTGCAACTAATGAAAAACTGTTTTTT. V gene TRBV5-8 combines with J gene TRBJ1-4, with D uncertain. Germline lookup yields CDR1 SGHTS and CDR2 YDEGEE. CDR3 size: 17 residues. Trimming removed 0 bases from V and 0 bases from J, with 12 bases in between. Drawing the rest from reference TRBV5-8 and TRBJ1-4, the complete variable domain is EAGVTQSPTHLIKTRGQQATLRCSPISGHTSVYWYQQALGLGLQFLLWYDEGEERNRGNFPPRFSGRQFPNYSSELNVNALELEDSALYLCASSLARRAATNEKLFFGSGTQLSVL.

This clone has only one observation. This chain connects TRBV5-4 to TRBJ1-2; tentatively, D is TRBD1 (6 bases). V was clipped by 3 bases and J by 4 bases, with 28 bases between them. Germline-derived CDR1 and CDR2 are SGHNT and YYREEE (reference sequence). The CDR3 sequence is 19 residues long. This chain's CDR3 is CASSWRGMADPSSVYGYTF. The CDR3 DNA reads as TGTGCCAGCAGCTGGAGGGGGATGGCGGACCCCTCTTCCGTCTATGGCTACACCTTC.

This chain connects TRBV2 to TRBJ1-2; TRBD1 is a possible D gene (6 bases). The CDR3 loop spans 12 amino acids. Germline V gene lookup returns CDR1 SNHLY and CDR2 FYNNEI. The ends were cut back, 8 bases at V and 4 bases at J, with 11 bases in the middle. The CDR3 loop is CASGGSLYGYTF. For the CDR3, the DNA is TGTGCCAGCGGGGGCAGCCTCTATGGCTACACCTTC.

The chain links TRBV11-2 to TRBJ2-2, with a weak D call TRBD2 (6 bases). The V gene's germline CDR1 is SGHAT and CDR2 FQNNGV. The CDR3 runs to 16 residues. The V end lost 7 bases, the J end lost 0 bases, and 15 bases lay between the germline ends. The chain's CDR3 is CASTYLGGANTGELFF. CDR3 bases: TGTGCCAGCACCTATCTGGGGGGAGCGAACACCGGGGAGCTGTTTTTT.

The V call is TRBV18, the J call TRBJ2-2; either TRBD1 or TRBD2 may supply D (5 bases each). Looked up from germline, CDR1 is KGHSH and CDR2 is LQKENI. Trimming shortened V by 3 bases and J by 1 base, and 9 bases separated the two germline ends. The length of the CDR3 is 15 residues. CDR3 sequence: CASSPGTQNTGELFF. CDR3 DNA: TGTGCCAGCTCACCCGGGACCCAGAACACCGGGGAGCTGTTTTTT.